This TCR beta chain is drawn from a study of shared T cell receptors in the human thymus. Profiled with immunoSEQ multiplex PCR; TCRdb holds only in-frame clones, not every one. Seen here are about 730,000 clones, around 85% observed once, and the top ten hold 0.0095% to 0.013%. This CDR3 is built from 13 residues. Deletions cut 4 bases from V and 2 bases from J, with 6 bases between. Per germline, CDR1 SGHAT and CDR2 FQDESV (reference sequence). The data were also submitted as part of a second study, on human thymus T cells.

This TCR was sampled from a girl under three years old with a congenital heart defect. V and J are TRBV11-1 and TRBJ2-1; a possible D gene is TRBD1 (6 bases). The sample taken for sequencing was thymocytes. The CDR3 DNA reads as TGTGCCAGCAGCTGGGGGCCCTACAATGAGCAGTTCTTC. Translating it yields CASSWGPYNEQFF.